This T cell receptor (beta chain) appears in the sequencing data of a study of T cell responses to AZD1222 COVID-19 vaccine. The CDR3 has 16 residues. Assay used: immunoSEQ multiplex PCR; TCRdb lists only in-frame clones, some missing. The sample comprises approximately 90,000 clones, more than 90% of which are singletons, and about an eighth rests with the top ten. The rearrangement joins TRBV21-1 to TRBJ1-2. TRBV21-1 is listed as a pseudogene. The material sequenced was peripheral blood, taken on day 0 of AZD1222 vaccination. This sequence originates from an adult in good health. In nucleotides, the CDR3 is TGTGCCAGCAGCAACCGGACCGCCAGCCCTCCCTATGGCTACACCTTC. Translating gives CASSNRTASPPYGYTF.